This T cell receptor beta chain stems from a study of blood T cell repertoires in COVID-19. Study-level background: Samples came from the United States, Italy and Spain, spanning acute and convalescent COVID-19. PBMCs, B-cell-depleted T cells, or T cells provided the cDNA or gDNA that made up the material.

Germline CDR1 MNHNY, CDR2 SVGAGI (reference sequence). The CDR3 contains 16 residues. V lost 6 bases and J lost 0, with 14 bases in between. Authors' data handling: Reference gene primer amplification yielded estimated nucleated cell counts. Repertoires were generated with immunoSEQ multiplex PCR, while TCRdb's copy carries only in-frame clones and drops some. That table supplies the V and J calls and clone size; D and trimming were determined from the DNA. The sample yields about 100,000 clones, roughly 85% seen once. This clonotype was obtained from a human donor in a cohort sampled during active COVID-19. The rearrangement links TRBV6-6 to TRBJ2-2; maybe TRBD1 (6 bases). Sequenced: peripheral blood. CDR3 bases: TGTGCCAGCAGACTTCAGACAGGCGCGAACACCGGGGAGCTGTTTTTT. This translates into CASRLQTGANTGELFF.